Below are 19 T cell receptor beta chains sequenced from a single sample in a study of blood T cell repertoires in COVID-19. The repertoire was sequenced with immunoSEQ multiplex PCR; TCRdb's copy has only in-frame clones and lacks some. The table has around 110,000 clones, roughly 79% seen once. The sequencing sample was made of peripheral blood. These receptors originate from a man between 65 and 85 years old with active or convalescent COVID-19.

In its sample, this clone was seen once. The genes are TRBV11-2 and TRBJ2-2; D ambiguous. In germline, CDR1 is SGHAT, CDR2 FQNNGV. The CDR3 totals 14 residues. Trimming removed 1 base from V and 3 bases from J, with 6 bases in between. Here the CDR3 DNA reads TGTGCCAGCAGCTTAGCTTCCTACACCGGGGAGCTGTTTTTT. This sequence encodes CASSLASYTGELFF. Complete variable domain (other parts from reference TRBV11-2 and TRBJ2-2): EAGVAQSPRYKIIEKRQSVAFWCNPISGHATLYWYQQILGQGPKLLIQFQNNGVVDDSQLPKDRFSAERLKGVDSTLKIQPAKLEDSAVYLCASSLASYTGELFFGEGSRLTVL.

The CDR3 DNA is TGTGCCAGCAGCGTAGGGATAGCGGGATACACCGGGGAGCTGTTTTTT. Protein: CASSVGIAGYTGELFF. J is TRBJ2-2 and V is TRBV9, with 8 bases identical to TRBD2. From germline, CDR1 is SGDLS and CDR2 YYNGEE. The CDR3 consists of 16 residues. After removal of 0 bases from V and 3 bases from J, the junction contained 4 bases not matched to a gene.

J is TRBJ2-5 and V is TRBV3-1 (or the pseudogene TRBV3-2); D might be TRBD2 (6 bases). The CDR3 is 15 residues long. Germline CDR1 is LGHDT and CDR2 is YNNKEL (reference sequence). V was shortened by 1 base and J by 5 bases, with 14 bases between the two germline ends. This CDR3 is CASSQGWDFGETQYF. CDR3 coding DNA: TGTGCCAGCAGCCAAGGGTGGGACTTCGGGGAGACCCAGTACTTC.

This clone appeared a single time. This rearrangement joins TRBV28 to TRBJ2-3, with 10 bases identical to TRBD2. The germline V gene has CDR1 MDHEN and CDR2 SYDVKM. The CDR3 is 16 amino acids. Trimming took 5 bases from V and 2 from J; bases not matched to a gene: 7. CDR3 in DNA: TGTGCCAGCAGTGATAGCGGGAGGCCCTCCACAGATACGCAGTATTTT. Residues: CASSDSGRPSTDTQYF.

CDR3 sequence (DNA): TGTGCCAGCAGAGGGGGCCTCCCAGATACGCAGTATTTT. It is translated as CASRGGLPDTQYF. This chain uses TRBV6-5 with TRBJ2-3; 7 positions agree with TRBD1. The V gene's germline CDR1 is MNHEY and CDR2 SVGAGI. The CDR3 extends over 13 amino acids. The V and J ends lost 6 bases and 4 bases, in that order; junction bases with no gene match: 4.

The rearrangement links TRBV29-1 to TRBJ1-1, with 9 bases matching TRBD1. The CDR3 is made up of 14 amino acids. J lost 7 bases, V lost 6 bases, and 12 bases had no gene match. Per the germline V gene, CDR1 is SQVTM and CDR2 is ANQGSEA. The CDR3 DNA reads as TGCAGCGTGGGACAGGGAGGGGGGTATGGTGAAGCTTTCTTT. It codes for CSVGQGGGYGEAFF.

The chain employs TRBV7-9 and TRBJ2-7, with TRBD1 identical over 12 bases. Per germline, CDR1 SEHNR and CDR2 FQNEAQ (reference sequence). V shed 2 bases and J 6 bases; nucleotides not matched to a gene: 5. The CDR3 consists of 15 residues. CDR3 region: CASSLWDRGPGEQYF. CDR3 coding DNA: TGTGCCAGCAGCTTATGGGACAGGGGGCCGGGCGAGCAGTACTTC.

The CDR3 loop reads CASSSHLSNQPQHF. For the CDR3, the DNA is TGTGCCAGCAGTTCACACCTTAGCAATCAGCCCCAGCATTTT. V usage is TRBV6-5 and J usage is TRBJ1-5, with D unresolved. Germline CDR1 reads MNHEY; CDR2 reads SVGAGI. The V end lost 4 bases, the J end lost 0 bases, and 7 bases lay between the germline ends. The CDR3 contains 14 residues.

Only one count was recorded for this clone. The V and J genes are TRBV19 and TRBJ2-7, with TRBD1 matching over 8 bases. The trim removed 9 bases at V and 7 bases at J, leaving 17 bases unmatched. Germline assignment: CDR1 LNHDA and CDR2 SQIVND (reference sequence). The length of the CDR3 is 15 residues. CDR3 bases: TGTGCCAGCAGTGTGGGACAGGAAAGATCGGGGGAGCAGTACTTC. As protein: CASSVGQERSGEQYF.

This clone was seen only once. The chain joins TRBV24-1 to TRBJ1-2, with 9 positions matching TRBD1. The CDR3 is 15 amino acids. The V gene's germline CDR1 is KGHDR and CDR2 SFDVKD. The V gene end was trimmed by 2 bases and the J gene end by 4 bases; junction bases not matched to a gene: 4. The CDR3 protein is CATSDSQTGGYGYTF. CDR3 bases: TGTGCCACCAGTGATTCACAGACAGGGGGCTATGGCTACACCTTC.

This clone was seen only once. This chain uses TRBV4-3 with TRBJ2-2; D is unresolved. Trimming left V 0 bases short and J 6 bases short, with 5 bases between. This CDR3 is 13 amino acids long. CDR1 and CDR2 from the germline V gene are LGHNA and YSLEER. The CDR3 protein is CASSQDVSGELFF. The DNA for the CDR3 is TGCGCCAGCAGCCAAGATGTATCCGGGGAGCTGTTTTTT.

V and J are TRBV6-5 and TRBJ1-5; D unresolved. Germline V gene lookup returns CDR1 MNHEY and CDR2 SVGAGI. The CDR3 has 12 residues. Trimming took off 6 bases at V and 5 bases at J, with 8 bases between the two ends. CDR3 amino acids: CASRDGDQPQHF. DNA of the CDR3: TGTGCCAGCAGAGACGGAGATCAGCCCCAGCATTTT.

This chain joins TRBV29-1 and TRBJ1-2; 9 positions match TRBD1. The CDR3 contains 14 residues. From germline, CDR1 is SQVTM and CDR2 ANQGSEA. Trimming took 6 bases from V and 8 from J; bases not matched to a gene: 13. CDR3 sequence reads: CSVATGTGQEGYTF. In DNA, the CDR3 is TGCAGCGTAGCAACCGGGACAGGGCAGGAAGGCTACACCTTC.

The chain combines TRBV7-9 with TRBJ1-1; 9 bases map to TRBD1. Trimming cost V 6 bases and J 8 bases; bases outside gene matches: 4. CDR3 length: 12 residues. Germline lookup yields CDR1 SEHNR and CDR2 FQNEAQ (reference sequence). The CDR3 spells CASSLTGGEAFF. Written as DNA, the CDR3 is TGTGCCAGCAGTTTGACAGGGGGAGAAGCTTTCTTT.

This clone was found a few times. CDR3 DNA sequence: TGTGCCAGCAATACGGGCACCGGGGAGCTGTTTTTT. It specifies CASNTGTGELFF. This rearrangement joins TRBV9 to TRBJ2-2; D gene unclear. Germline CDR1 reads SGDLS; CDR2 reads YYNGEE. The V gene lost 6 bases and the J gene lost 4 bases, with 7 bases spanning the gap. This CDR3 spans 12 amino acids.

The chain's CDR3 is CASSLAAGGLLAKNIQYF. In DNA form, the CDR3 reads TGTGCCAGCAGTTTAGCAGCGGGAGGACTCCTAGCCAAAAACATTCAGTACTTC. This chain joins TRBV28 and TRBJ2-4; 9 bases match TRBD2. CDR3 length: 18 residues. CDR1 MDHEN and CDR2 SYDVKM come from the germline V gene. J was trimmed by 0 bases and V by 2 bases; bases with no gene match: 8.

The CDR3 region is CASSESGVGNEKLFF. The CDR3, as DNA: TGTGCCAGCAGTGAATCAGGGGTGGGTAATGAAAAACTGTTTTTT. The chain is built from TRBV25-1 and TRBJ1-4, with a possible D match to TRBD1 (6 bases). V dropped 1 base and J dropped 4 bases, with 10 bases sitting between them. This CDR3 contains 15 residues. Per germline, CDR1 MGHDK and CDR2 SYGVNS.

V usage is TRBV7-2 and J usage is TRBJ1-5; 7 bases fit TRBD1. V lost 5 bases and J lost 3; bases outside the gene matches: 4. Germline V gives CDR1 SGHTA, CDR2 FQGNSA. The CDR3 has 14 residues. CDR3 nucleotide sequence: TGTGCCAGCAGCATGGGACAGCTCAATCAGCCCCAGCATTTT. It codes for CASSMGQLNQPQHF.

This clone was counted a single time. The rearrangement links TRBV9 to TRBJ1-1; D not resolved. V lost 4 bases and J lost 3, with 10 bases in between. The germline gives CDR1 SGDLS, CDR2 YYNGEE. This CDR3 region has 13 residues. CDR3 amino acids: CASSPGSYTEAFF. Here the CDR3 DNA reads TGTGCCAGCAGCCCCGGGAGTTACACTGAAGCTTTCTTT. The variable domain in full, completed from reference TRBV9 and TRBJ1-1, reads DSGVTQTPKHLITATGQRVTLRCSPRSGDLSVYWYQQSLDQGLQFLIQYYNGEERAKGNILERFSAQQFPDLHSELNLSSLELGDSALYFCASSPGSYTEAFFGQGTRLTVV.